This T cell receptor (beta chain) was found in a study of shared clonotypes between healthy human individuals. Each PCR replicate from the sorted subsets contained 150 to 250 ng DNA, which is about 30,000 T cell genomes. Original handling: Junction-only immunoSEQ sequences carried no quality scores, so filtering differed. The protocol was immunoSEQ multiplex PCR, while the TCRdb copy is restricted to in-frame clones and leaves out a portion. V and J calls and clone size follow that table, whereas D and trimming were derived from the DNA. The sample lists a few million clones; 80% to 95% were seen once. It was CD45RO-negative cells, positively selected for CCR7, that made up naive CD8 cells, with terminally differentiated effector memory CD45RA+ cells excluded. Donors, without exception, were Caucasian adults residing in Nashville, Tennessee. This CDR3 has 17 amino acids. The V gene lost 3 bases and the J gene lost 0 bases, with 18 bases spanning the gap. Per the germline V gene, CDR1 is LNHDA and CDR2 is SQIVND (reference sequence).

The sequencing sample was made of naive CD8+ T cells from PBMCs. The chain is built from TRBV19 and TRBJ2-7; D unclear. The clonotype originates from a man between 18 and 35 years old in good health. Some clones in this sample may be carry-over from other donors' samples. CDR3 loop: CASSMGTGIRSSYEQYF. CDR3 nucleotide sequence: TGTGCCAGTAGTATGGGAACTGGGATCAGGAGCTCCTACGAGCAGTACTTC.